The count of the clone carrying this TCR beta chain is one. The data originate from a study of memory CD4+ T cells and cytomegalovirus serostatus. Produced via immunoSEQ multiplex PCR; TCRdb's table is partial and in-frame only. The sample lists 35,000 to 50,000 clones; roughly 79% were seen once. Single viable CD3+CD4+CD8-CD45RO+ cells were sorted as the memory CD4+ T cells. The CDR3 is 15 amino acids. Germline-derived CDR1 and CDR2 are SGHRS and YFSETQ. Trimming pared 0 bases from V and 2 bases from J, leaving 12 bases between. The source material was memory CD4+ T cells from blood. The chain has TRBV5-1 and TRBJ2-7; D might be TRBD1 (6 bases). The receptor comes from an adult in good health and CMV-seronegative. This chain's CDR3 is CASSLAAGDTYEQYF. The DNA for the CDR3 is TGCGCCAGCAGCTTGGCGGCAGGGGACACCTACGAGCAGTACTTC.